A single sample is the source of the 5 T cell receptor beta chains below, sequenced in a study of CD8+ T cells in alopecia areata. Following RNA extraction, reverse transcription yielded cDNA that acted as the sequencing template. The table came from immunoSEQ multiplex PCR; TCRdb's copy has only in-frame clones and leaves some out. The table lists under 200,000 clones, approximately 60% of them singletons. Regarding treatment: oral pan-JAK inhibitor, 5-10 mg twice daily. This specimen was CD4+ T cells sorted from blood, taken at week 24, from a patient treated with tofacitinib. These TCRs come from a human donor with alopecia areata.

This clone appeared a few times. This rearrangement joins TRBV5-6 to TRBJ2-7; 8 positions match TRBD2. This CDR3 has 14 amino acids. V lost 7 bases, J lost 8 bases, and 14 bases stayed unmatched. Germline CDR1 and CDR2: SGHDT and YYEEEE. The CDR3 is CASAVAGGTPQQYF. As DNA, the CDR3 is TGTGCCAGCGCGGTGGCGGGGGGAACCCCCCAGCAGTACTTC.

This clone was observed a handful of times. The rearrangement uses TRBV29-1 and TRBJ2-3; tentative D call: TRBD1 (6 bases). The V gene lost 4 bases and the J gene lost 1 base, with 12 bases spanning the gap. CDR3 size: 14 residues. Per germline, CDR1 SQVTM and CDR2 ANQGSEA. The CDR3 nucleotides read TGCAGCGTTGGATCAGGGGACCGCACAGATACGCAGTATTTT. Protein: CSVGSGDRTDTQYF.

Note on this clone: The sample holds other DNA sequences that translate to the same CDR3. This chain links TRBV30 with TRBJ1-1, with TRBD1 matching 9 bases. V gave up 5 bases and J gave up 5 bases; unmatched junction bases: 12. Germline V gene sequence: CDR1 GTSNPN, CDR2 SVGIG (reference sequence). This CDR3 contains 15 residues. The CDR3 loop is CAWRGQGGTGTEAFF. In DNA, the CDR3 is TGTGCCTGGCGGGGACAGGGAGGAACAGGGACTGAAGCTTTCTTT.

The sample holds a few counts of this clone. The CDR3 DNA follows: TGTGCCATCAGTTTGGGACAGGTCCTCACTGGGGCCAACGTCCTGACTTTC. It translates to CAISLGQVLTGANVLTF. The chain couples TRBV10-3 to TRBJ2-6, with 8 bases lining up with TRBD1. CDR1 is ENHRY and CDR2 is SYGVKD in the germline V gene. The CDR3 covers 17 residues. V dropped 5 bases and J dropped 2; count of bases not matched to a gene: 8.

The chain uses TRBV29-1 and TRBJ2-5; the D is unclear. From germline, CDR1 is SQVTM and CDR2 ANQGSEA. This CDR3 is 10 amino acids long. The CDR3: CAGEQETQYF. The CDR3 DNA reads as TGCGCCGGAGAGCAAGAGACCCAGTACTTC.